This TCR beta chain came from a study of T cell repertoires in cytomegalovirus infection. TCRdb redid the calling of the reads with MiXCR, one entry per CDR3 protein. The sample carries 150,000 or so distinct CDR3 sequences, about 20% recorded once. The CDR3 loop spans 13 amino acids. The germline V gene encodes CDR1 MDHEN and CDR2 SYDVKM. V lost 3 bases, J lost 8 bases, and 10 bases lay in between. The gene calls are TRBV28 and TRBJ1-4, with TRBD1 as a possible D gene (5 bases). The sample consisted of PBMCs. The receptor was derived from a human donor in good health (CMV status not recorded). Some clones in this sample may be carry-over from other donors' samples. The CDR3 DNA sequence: TGTGCCAGCAGTTTTCCAGGGCGGGAAAAACTGTTTTTT. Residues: CASSFPGREKLFF.